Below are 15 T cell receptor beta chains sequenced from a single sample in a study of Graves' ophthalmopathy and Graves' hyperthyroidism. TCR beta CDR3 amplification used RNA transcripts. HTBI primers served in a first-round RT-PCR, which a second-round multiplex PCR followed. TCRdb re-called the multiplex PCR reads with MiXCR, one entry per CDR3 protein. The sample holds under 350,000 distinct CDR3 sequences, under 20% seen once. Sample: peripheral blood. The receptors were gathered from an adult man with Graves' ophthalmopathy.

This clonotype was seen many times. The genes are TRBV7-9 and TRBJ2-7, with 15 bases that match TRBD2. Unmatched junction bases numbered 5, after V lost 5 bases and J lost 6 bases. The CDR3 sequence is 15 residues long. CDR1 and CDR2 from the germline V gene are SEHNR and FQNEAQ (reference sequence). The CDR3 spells CASSGLAGGPREQYF. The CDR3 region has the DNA TGTGCCAGCAGCGGACTAGCGGGGGGGCCTCGCGAGCAGTACTTC.

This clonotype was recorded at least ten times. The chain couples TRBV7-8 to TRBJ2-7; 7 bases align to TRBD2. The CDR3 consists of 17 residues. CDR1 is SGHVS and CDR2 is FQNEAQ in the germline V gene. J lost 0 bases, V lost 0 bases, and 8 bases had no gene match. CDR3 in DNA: TGTGCCAGCAGCTTAGCGCTAACCAGCGGGATCTCCTACGAGCAGTACTTC. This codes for CASSLALTSGISYEQYF.

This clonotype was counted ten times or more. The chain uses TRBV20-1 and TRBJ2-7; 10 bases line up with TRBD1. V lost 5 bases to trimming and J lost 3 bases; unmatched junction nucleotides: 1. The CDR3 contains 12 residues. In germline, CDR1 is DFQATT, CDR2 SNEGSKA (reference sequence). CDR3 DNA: TGCAGTGCTTGGGACAGGGGCTACGAGCAGTACTTC. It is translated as CSAWDRGYEQYF.

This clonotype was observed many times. The CDR3 reads CASRERRQGRETQYF. CDR3 coding DNA: TGTGCCAGCAGAGAACGTAGACAGGGTCGAGAGACCCAGTACTTC. This chain joins TRBV6-1 and TRBJ2-5, with TRBD1 identical over 7 bases. CDR1 MNHNS and CDR2 SASEGT come from the germline V gene. Trimming cost V 6 bases and J 4 bases; bases outside gene matches: 11. This CDR3 contains 15 residues.

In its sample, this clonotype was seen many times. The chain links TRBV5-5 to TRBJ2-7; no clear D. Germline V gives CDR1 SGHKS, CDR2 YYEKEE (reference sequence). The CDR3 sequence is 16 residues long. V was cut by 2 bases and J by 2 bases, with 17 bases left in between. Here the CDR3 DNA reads TGTGCCAGCAGCTTTACCTTAGTGGCAGCCCCCTACGAGCAGTACTTC. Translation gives CASSFTLVAAPYEQYF.

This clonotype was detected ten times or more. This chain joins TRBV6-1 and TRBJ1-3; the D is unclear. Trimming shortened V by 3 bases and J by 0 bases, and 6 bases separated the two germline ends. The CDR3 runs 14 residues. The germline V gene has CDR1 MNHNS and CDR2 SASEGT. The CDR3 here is CASSDPSSGNTIYF. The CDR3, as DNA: TGTGCCAGCAGTGACCCCTCCTCTGGAAACACCATATATTTT.

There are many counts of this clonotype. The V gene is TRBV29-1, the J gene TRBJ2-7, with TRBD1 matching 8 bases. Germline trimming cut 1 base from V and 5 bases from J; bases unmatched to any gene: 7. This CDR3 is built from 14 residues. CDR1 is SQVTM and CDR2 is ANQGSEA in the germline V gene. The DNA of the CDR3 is TGCAGCGTTGAAGGGCGACAGGGGTACGACGAGCAGTACTTC. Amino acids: CSVEGRQGYDEQYF.

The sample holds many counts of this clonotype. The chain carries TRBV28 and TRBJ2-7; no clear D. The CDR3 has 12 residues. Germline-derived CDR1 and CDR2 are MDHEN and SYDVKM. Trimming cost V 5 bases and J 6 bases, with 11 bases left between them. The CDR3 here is CASSLLVGEQYF. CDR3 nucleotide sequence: TGTGCCAGCAGTCTCCTCGTGGGCGAGCAGTACTTC.

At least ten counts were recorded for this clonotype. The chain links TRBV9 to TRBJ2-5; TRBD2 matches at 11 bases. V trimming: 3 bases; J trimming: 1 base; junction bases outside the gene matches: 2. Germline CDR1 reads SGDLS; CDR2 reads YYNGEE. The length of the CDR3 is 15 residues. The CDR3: CASSATSGAQETQYF. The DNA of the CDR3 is TGTGCCAGCAGCGCGACTAGCGGGGCCCAAGAGACCCAGTACTTC.

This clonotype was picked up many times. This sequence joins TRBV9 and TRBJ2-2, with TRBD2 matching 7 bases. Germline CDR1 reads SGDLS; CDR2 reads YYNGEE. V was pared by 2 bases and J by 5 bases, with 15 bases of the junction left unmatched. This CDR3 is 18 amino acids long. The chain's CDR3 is CASSVHNVAGSRTGELFF. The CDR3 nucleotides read TGTGCCAGCAGCGTTCACAACGTAGCGGGTTCGAGGACCGGGGAGCTGTTTTTT.

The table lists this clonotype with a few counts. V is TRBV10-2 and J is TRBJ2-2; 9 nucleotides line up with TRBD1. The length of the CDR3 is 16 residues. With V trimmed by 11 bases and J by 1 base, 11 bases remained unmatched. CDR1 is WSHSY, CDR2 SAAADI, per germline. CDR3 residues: CAGTTGGTGNTGELFF. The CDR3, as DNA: TGCGCCGGGACCACAGGGGGCACGGGGAACACCGGGGAGCTGTTTTTT.

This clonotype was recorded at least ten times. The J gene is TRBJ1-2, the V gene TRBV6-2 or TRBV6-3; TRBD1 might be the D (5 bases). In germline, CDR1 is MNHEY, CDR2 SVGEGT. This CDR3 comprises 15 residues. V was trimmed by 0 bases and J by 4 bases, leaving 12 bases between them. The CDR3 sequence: CASSYSIGAVYGYTF. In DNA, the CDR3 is TGTGCCAGCAGTTACTCGATCGGGGCCGTCTATGGCTACACCTTC.

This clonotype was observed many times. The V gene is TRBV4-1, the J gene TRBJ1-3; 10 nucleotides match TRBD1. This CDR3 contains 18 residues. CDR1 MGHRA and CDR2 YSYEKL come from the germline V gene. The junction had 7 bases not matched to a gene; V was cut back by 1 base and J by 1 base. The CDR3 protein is CASSQVTTGGVSGNTIYF. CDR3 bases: TGCGCCAGCAGCCAAGTTACGACAGGGGGCGTTTCTGGAAACACCATATATTTT.

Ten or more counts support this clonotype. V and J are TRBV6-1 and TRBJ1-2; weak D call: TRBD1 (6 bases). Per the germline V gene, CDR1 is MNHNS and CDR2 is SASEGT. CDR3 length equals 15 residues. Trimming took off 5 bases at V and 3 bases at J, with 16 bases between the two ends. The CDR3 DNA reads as TGTGCCAGCAGTCGGGACACCAATGGGGACTATGGCTACACCTTC. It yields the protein CASSRDTNGDYGYTF.

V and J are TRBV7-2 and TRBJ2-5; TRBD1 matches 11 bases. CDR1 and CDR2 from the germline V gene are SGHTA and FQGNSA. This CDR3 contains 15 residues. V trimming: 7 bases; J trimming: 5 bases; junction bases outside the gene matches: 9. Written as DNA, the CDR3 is TGTGCCAGCACTCAGGGGACAGGGGGAGGGGAGACCCAGTACTTC. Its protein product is CASTQGTGGGETQYF. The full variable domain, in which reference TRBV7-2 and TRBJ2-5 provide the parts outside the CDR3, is GAGVSQSPSNKVTEKGKDVELRCDPISGHTALYWYRQSLGQGLEFLIYFQGNSAPDKSGLPSDRFSAERTGGSVSTLTIQRTQQEDSAVYLCASTQGTGGGETQYFGPGTRLLVL.